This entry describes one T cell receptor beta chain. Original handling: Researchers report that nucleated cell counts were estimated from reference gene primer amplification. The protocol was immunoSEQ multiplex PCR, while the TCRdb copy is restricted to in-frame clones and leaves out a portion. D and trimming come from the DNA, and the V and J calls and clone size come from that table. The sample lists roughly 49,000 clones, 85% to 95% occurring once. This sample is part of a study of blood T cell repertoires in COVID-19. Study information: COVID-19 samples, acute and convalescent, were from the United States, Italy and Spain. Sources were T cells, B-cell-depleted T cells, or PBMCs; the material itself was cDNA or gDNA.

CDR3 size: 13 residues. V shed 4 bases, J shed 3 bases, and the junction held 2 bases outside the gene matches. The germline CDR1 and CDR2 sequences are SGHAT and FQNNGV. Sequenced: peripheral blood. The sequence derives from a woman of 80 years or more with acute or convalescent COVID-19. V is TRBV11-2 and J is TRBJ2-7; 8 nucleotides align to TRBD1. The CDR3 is CASSWDRYYEQYF. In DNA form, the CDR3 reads TGTGCCAGCAGCTGGGACAGGTACTACGAGCAGTACTTC.